Following are 17 T cell receptor beta chains from one sample sequenced in a study of T cells in Graves' hyperthyroidism and ophthalmopathy. Amplification targeted TCR beta CDR3 regions from RNA transcripts. The primer set for the first-round RT-PCR of the TCR CDR3 was HTBI. Via MiXCR, TCRdb re-called the multiplex PCR reads, giving one row per CDR3 protein. The sample holds roughly 300,000 distinct CDR3 sequences, 15% to 20% seen once. Sequenced: blood. These receptor sequences come from a woman between 50 and 59 years old with Graves' hyperthyroidism.

This clonotype turned up a few times. The V and J genes are TRBV14 and TRBJ1-1, with D hard to call. CDR3 length equals 14 residues. V was pared by 2 bases and J by 8 bases, with 15 bases between. CDR1 and CDR2 (germline): SGHDN, FVKESK. The CDR3 DNA is TGTGCCAGCAGCCAAAGAGCGGAACAGACCGAAGCTTTCTTT. Encoded protein: CASSQRAEQTEAFF.

This clonotype was counted a single time. A much larger clone is a single base away; this may be a read error. The chain has TRBV12-3 or TRBV12-4 and TRBJ2-5; 7 bases align to TRBD2. J lost 4 bases, V lost 2 bases, and 10 bases had no gene match. This CDR3 is 16 amino acids long. The CDR3 here is CASSLSRDAGVETQYF. The DNA for the CDR3 is TGTGCCAGCAGTTTATCAAGAGATGCGGGGGTAGAGACCCAGTACTTC.

This clonotype was found many times. The chain employs TRBV20-1 and TRBJ2-1, with TRBD2 matching over 7 bases. Losses at the gene ends were 5 bases for V and 8 bases for J; bases not matched to a gene: 12. Germline V gene sequence: CDR1 DFQATT, CDR2 SNEGSKA (reference sequence). The CDR3 spans 14 residues. The CDR3 region is CSAYNGGRGDEQFF. CDR3 sequence (DNA): TGCAGTGCTTATAACGGCGGGAGAGGCGATGAGCAGTTCTTC.

V gene TRBV3-1 combines with J gene TRBJ1-5, with D possibly matching TRBD1 (5 bases). This CDR3 spans 15 amino acids. Germline assignment: CDR1 LGHDT and CDR2 YNNKEL (reference sequence). V lost 0 bases, J lost 3 bases, and 9 bases lay in between. CDR3 coding DNA: TGTGCCAGCAGCCAAGATCGGACAATCAATCAGCCCCAGCATTTT. Translation: CASSQDRTINQPQHF.

This clonotype was counted at least ten times. V and J are TRBV3-1 and TRBJ2-3; no clear D gene. The V gene lost 0 bases and the J gene lost 5 bases, with 12 bases spanning the gap. Germline V gene data show CDR1 as LGHDT and CDR2 as YNNKEL (reference sequence). This CDR3 region has 15 residues. CDR3 protein: CASSQDLLPRDTQYF. The CDR3 bases are TGTGCCAGCAGCCAAGATCTGCTCCCGAGAGATACGCAGTATTTT.

This clonotype was picked up a small number of times. The chain employs TRBV27 and TRBJ1-4; no firm D call. The germline V and J ends were trimmed by 3 bases and 8 bases, with 10 bases remaining between them. CDR1 and CDR2 (germline): MNHEY, SMNVEV (reference sequence). The CDR3 loop spans 13 amino acids. The CDR3 spells CASSFNRREKLFF. The CDR3 DNA reads as TGTGCCAGCAGTTTTAATCGGAGGGAAAAACTGTTTTTT.

This clonotype was observed many times. The chain combines TRBV11-1 with TRBJ2-3, with TRBD2 matching over 13 bases. CDR1 is SGHAT, CDR2 FQDESV, per germline (reference sequence). V shed 4 bases and J 3 bases; nucleotides not matched to a gene: 4. The CDR3 totals 16 residues. CDR3 amino acids: CASSYGTSGVTDTQYF. The CDR3 nucleotides read TGTGCCAGCAGCTACGGGACTAGCGGGGTAACAGATACGCAGTATTTT.

This clonotype appeared a few times. This chain connects TRBV12-3 or TRBV12-4 to TRBJ1-5; D uncertain. The CDR3 covers 13 residues. The V end was cut by 1 base, the J end by 7 bases, with 8 bases between. CDR3 amino acids: CASSLGWAQPQHF. The CDR3 DNA reads as TGTGCCAGCAGTTTAGGTTGGGCCCAGCCCCAGCATTTT.

The chain couples TRBV27 to TRBJ1-3; the D is unclear. V lost 0 bases and J 0 bases, leaving 9 bases between the germline ends. CDR1 is MNHEY, CDR2 SMNVEV, per germline (reference sequence). The CDR3 extends over 16 amino acids. This CDR3 is CASSLSAGLSGNTIYF. The DNA for the CDR3 is TGTGCCAGCAGTTTATCGGCAGGCCTCTCTGGAAACACCATATATTTT.

The gene calls are TRBV12-3 or TRBV12-4 and TRBJ1-1, with a tentative D call TRBD1 (6 bases). The CDR3 totals 14 residues. Deletions cut 3 bases from V and 4 bases from J, with 12 bases between. DNA of the CDR3: TGTGCCAGCAGTTTTCAGGGGAGCGCCACTGAAGCTTTCTTT. Its protein is CASSFQGSATEAFF.

The chain joins TRBV10-3 to TRBJ2-3; 8 nucleotides match TRBD2. CDR3 length: 13 amino acids. V was pared by 7 bases and J by 6 bases, with 6 bases of the junction left unmatched. Germline CDR1 reads ENHRY; CDR2 reads SYGVKD. The CDR3 loop is CAITAGGSDTQYF. The DNA for the CDR3 is TGTGCCATCACGGCGGGGGGCTCGGATACGCAGTATTTT.

The gene calls are TRBV27 and TRBJ2-7; 12 bases line up with TRBD2. The CDR3 extends over 15 amino acids. Per germline, CDR1 MNHEY and CDR2 SMNVEV (reference sequence). The V gene end was trimmed by 8 bases and the J gene end by 1 base; junction bases not matched to a gene: 6. The CDR3 protein is CASGSLAGGSYEQYV. The DNA for the CDR3 is TGTGCCAGCGGATCACTAGCGGGGGGATCCTACGAGCAGTACGTC.

The rearrangement joins TRBV19 to TRBJ1-1, with no clear D. The germline CDR1 and CDR2 sequences are LNHDA and SQIVND (reference sequence). The CDR3 is made up of 14 amino acids. V was trimmed by 1 base and J by 1 base, leaving 7 bases between them. For the CDR3, the DNA is TGTGCCAGTAGTATAGTACCAGAGAACACTGAAGCTTTCTTT. Amino acids: CASSIVPENTEAFF.

The CDR3 region is CASSYPPGRTGTGSNQPQHF. CDR3 bases: TGTGCCAGCAGTTATCCCCCCGGAAGGACAGGGACTGGAAGCAATCAGCCCCAGCATTTT. The V gene is TRBV6-9, the J gene TRBJ1-5; 8 bases are shared with TRBD1. Looked up from germline, CDR1 is MNHGY and CDR2 is SVAAGI. The CDR3 extends over 20 amino acids. With 2 bases clipped from V and 1 base from J, the junction kept 16 bases outside the gene matches.

This clonotype has just a few counts. This rearrangement joins TRBV18 to TRBJ1-5; D gene uncertain. Germline V gives CDR1 KGHSH, CDR2 LQKENI. This CDR3 is built from 12 residues. V was pared by 5 bases and J by 5 bases, with 7 bases between. The chain's CDR3 is CASSYPDQPQHF. CDR3 nucleotides: TGTGCCAGCTCATATCCTGATCAGCCCCAGCATTTT.

This chain connects TRBV5-1 to TRBJ1-1; the match to TRBD1 covers 9 bases. Germline-derived CDR1 and CDR2 are SGHRS and YFSETQ. CDR3 size: 15 residues. The V gene end was trimmed by 5 bases and the J gene end by 6 bases; junction bases not matched to a gene: 11. CDR3 bases: TGCGCCAGCAGTCGAAGGACAGGGGAAAACTCTGAAGCTTTCTTT. This sequence encodes CASSRRTGENSEAFF.

The V call is TRBV6-6, the J call TRBJ2-1; possibly TRBD1 or TRBD2 for D (5 bases each). Germline CDR1 and CDR2: MNHNY and SVGAGI (reference sequence). The CDR3 consists of 13 residues. Trimming pared 2 bases from V and 6 bases from J, leaving 8 bases between. The CDR3 loop is CASSYPGPNEQFF. The CDR3 DNA follows: TGTGCCAGCAGTTACCCGGGACCCAATGAGCAGTTCTTC.